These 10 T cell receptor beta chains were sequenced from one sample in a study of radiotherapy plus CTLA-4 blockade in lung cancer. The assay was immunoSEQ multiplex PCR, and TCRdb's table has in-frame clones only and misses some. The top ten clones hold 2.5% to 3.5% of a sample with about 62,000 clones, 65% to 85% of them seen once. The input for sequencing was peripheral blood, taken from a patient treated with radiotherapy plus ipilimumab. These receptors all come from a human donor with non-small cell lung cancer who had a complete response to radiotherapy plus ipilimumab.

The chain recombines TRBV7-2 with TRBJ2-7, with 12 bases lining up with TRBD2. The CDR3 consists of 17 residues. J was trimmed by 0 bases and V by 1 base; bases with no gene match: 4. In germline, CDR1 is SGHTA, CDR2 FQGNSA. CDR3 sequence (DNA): TGTGCCAGCAGCTTAGGGACTAGCGGGATCTTCTCCTACGAGCAGTACTTC. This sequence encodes CASSLGTSGIFSYEQYF.

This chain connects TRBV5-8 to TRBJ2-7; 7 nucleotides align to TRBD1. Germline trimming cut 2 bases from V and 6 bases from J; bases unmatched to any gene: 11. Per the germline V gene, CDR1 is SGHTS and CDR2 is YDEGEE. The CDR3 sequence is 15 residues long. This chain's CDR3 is CASSLLKMTGSEQYF. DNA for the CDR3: TGTGCCAGCAGCTTACTAAAGATGACAGGGTCCGAGCAGTACTTC.

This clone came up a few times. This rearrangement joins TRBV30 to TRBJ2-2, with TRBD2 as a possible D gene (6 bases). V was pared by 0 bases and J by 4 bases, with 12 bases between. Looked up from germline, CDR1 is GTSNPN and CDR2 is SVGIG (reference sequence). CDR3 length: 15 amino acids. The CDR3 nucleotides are TGTGCCTGGAGTGTACGCCGGGGACTCACCGGGGAGCTGTTTTTT. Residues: CAWSVRRGLTGELFF.

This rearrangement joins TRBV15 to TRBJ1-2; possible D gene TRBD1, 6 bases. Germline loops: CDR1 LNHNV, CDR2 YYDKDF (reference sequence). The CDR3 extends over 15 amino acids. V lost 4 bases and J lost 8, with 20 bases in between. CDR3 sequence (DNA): TGTGCCACCAGCAAATACGTACAGGGTAACGTCGGCTACACCTTC. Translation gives CATSKYVQGNVGYTF.

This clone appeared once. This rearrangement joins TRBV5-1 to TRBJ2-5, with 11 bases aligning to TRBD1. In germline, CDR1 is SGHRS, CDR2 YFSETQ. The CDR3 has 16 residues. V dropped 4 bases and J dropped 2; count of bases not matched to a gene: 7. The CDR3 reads CASSDGQGAFQETQYF. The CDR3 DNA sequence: TGCGCCAGCAGCGACGGACAGGGGGCCTTTCAAGAGACCCAGTACTTC.

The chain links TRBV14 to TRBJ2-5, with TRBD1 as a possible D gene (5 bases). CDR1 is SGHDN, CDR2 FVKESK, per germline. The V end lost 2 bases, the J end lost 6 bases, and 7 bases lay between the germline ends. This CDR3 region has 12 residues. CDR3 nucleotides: TGTGCCAGCAGCCAAAACAGGCAGACCCAGTACTTC. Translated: CASSQNRQTQYF.

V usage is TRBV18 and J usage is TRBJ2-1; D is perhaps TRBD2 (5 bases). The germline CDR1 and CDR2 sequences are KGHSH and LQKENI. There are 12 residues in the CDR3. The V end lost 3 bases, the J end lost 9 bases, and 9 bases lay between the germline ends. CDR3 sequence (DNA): TGTGCCAGCTCACCCCGCCGGGGTGAGCAGTTCTTC. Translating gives CASSPRRGEQFF.

DNA for the CDR3: TGTGCCAGCAGCACCGGCAGAGGGCAAGAGACCCAGTACTTC. Protein sequence: CASSTGRGQETQYF. The chain recombines TRBV7-2 with TRBJ2-5; possible D gene TRBD2, 5 bases. V lost 5 bases and J 2 bases, leaving 12 bases between the germline ends. Germline CDR1 is SGHTA and CDR2 is FQGNSA. This CDR3 has 14 residues.

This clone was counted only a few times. The CDR3 loop is CASSLRTSGWDEQFF. The DNA for the CDR3 is TGTGCCAGCAGCTTAAGGACTAGCGGGTGGGATGAGCAGTTCTTC. The V and J genes are TRBV7-9 and TRBJ2-1; 11 positions agree with TRBD2. CDR1 and CDR2 from the germline V gene are SEHNR and FQNEAQ (reference sequence). The CDR3 has 15 residues. After removal of 2 bases from V and 8 bases from J, the junction contained 5 bases not matched to a gene.

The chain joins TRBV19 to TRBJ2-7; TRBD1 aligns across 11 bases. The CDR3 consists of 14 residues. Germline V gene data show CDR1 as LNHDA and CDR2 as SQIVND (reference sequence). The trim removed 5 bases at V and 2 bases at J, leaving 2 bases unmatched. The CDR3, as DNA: TGTGCCAGTAGTGGGGGACAGGGGGCCTACGAGCAGTACTTC. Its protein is CASSGGQGAYEQYF. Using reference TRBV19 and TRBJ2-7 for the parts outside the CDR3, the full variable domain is DGGITQSPKYLFRKEGQNVTLSCEQNLNHDAMYWYRQDPGQGLRLIYYSQIVNDFQKGDIAEGYSVSREKKESFPLTVTSAQKNPTAFYLCASSGGQGAYEQYFGPGTRLTVT.